The 28 T cell receptor beta chains reported below all come from one sample, sequenced in a study of technical replicates of blood from several donors. The method was immunoSEQ multiplex PCR; TCRdb's version includes in-frame clones alone and lacks a portion of them. The sample contains tens of thousands of clones, more than 90% of which appear only once. Sample: T cells isolated from PBMCs. The receptors were gathered from a human donor in good health.

V usage is TRBV9 and J usage is TRBJ2-1, with 10 nucleotides matching TRBD1. Looked up from germline, CDR1 is SGDLS and CDR2 is YYNGEE. Trimming took 2 bases from V and 6 from J; bases not matched to a gene: 2. The length of the CDR3 is 14 residues. The chain's CDR3 is CASSVTGGVNEQFF. CDR3 nucleotide sequence: TGTGCCAGCAGCGTGACAGGGGGCGTCAATGAGCAGTTCTTC.

The rearrangement links TRBV27 to TRBJ1-1; TRBD1 aligns across 9 bases. This CDR3 spans 16 amino acids. In germline, CDR1 is MNHEY, CDR2 SMNVEV (reference sequence). With 6 bases clipped from V and 2 bases from J, the junction kept 10 bases outside the gene matches. CDR3 sequence: CASRRGQGRGNTEAFF. For the CDR3, the DNA is TGTGCCAGCAGGAGGGGACAGGGCAGGGGAAACACTGAAGCTTTCTTT.

This chain links TRBV29-1 with TRBJ1-2; weak D call: TRBD1 (6 bases). CDR3 length equals 11 residues. From germline, CDR1 is SQVTM and CDR2 ANQGSEA. V shed 1 base and J shed 8 bases, with 8 bases lying between them. The CDR3 coding sequence is TGCAGCGTTGAAGGGACAGAAGGCTACACCTTC. The encoded protein is CSVEGTEGYTF.

The genes are TRBV6-4 and TRBJ1-1, with D possibly matching TRBD1 (6 bases). The V gene's germline CDR1 is MRHNA and CDR2 SNTAGT. V shed 6 bases and J shed 0 bases, with 11 bases lying between them. This CDR3 is 14 amino acids long. The DNA of the CDR3 is TGTGCCAGCAGCCCCGACAGGATGAACACTGAAGCTTTCTTT. Protein: CASSPDRMNTEAFF.

V usage is TRBV2 and J usage is TRBJ2-1; a possible D gene is TRBD1 (7 bases). Germline V gene lookup returns CDR1 SNHLY and CDR2 FYNNEI. This CDR3 is built from 15 residues. Trimming cost V 8 bases and J 2 bases, with 16 bases left between them. The CDR3 nucleotides are TGTGCCAGCCACCCGACAGGGACTGCCTACAATGAGCAGTTCTTC. Translating it yields CASHPTGTAYNEQFF.

The chain is built from TRBV4-2 and TRBJ2-3, with D tentatively TRBD2 (6 bases). This CDR3 has 15 residues. Germline assignment: CDR1 LGHNA and CDR2 YNFKEQ. Trimming took 5 bases from V and 1 from J, leaving 13 bases between them. This CDR3 reads CASSYTGRGTDTQYF. The CDR3 nucleotides are TGTGCCAGCAGCTATACCGGGAGAGGCACAGATACGCAGTATTTT.

This clone was seen just once. The chain links TRBV30 to TRBJ1-2, with D possibly being TRBD1 (5 bases). Looked up from germline, CDR1 is GTSNPN and CDR2 is SVGIG (reference sequence). The length of the CDR3 is 12 residues. Trimming stripped 8 bases from V and 3 bases from J, with 13 bases between. The CDR3 nucleotides are TGTGCCCAAGGGGTACGGGACTATGGCTACACCTTC. It codes for CAQGVRDYGYTF.

The V call is TRBV7-6, the J call TRBJ2-5; maybe TRBD1 (5 bases). CDR3 length: 14 residues. Germline V lookup: CDR1 SGHVS, CDR2 FNYEAQ. V lost 5 bases, J lost 2 bases, and 12 bases lay in between. The CDR3 reads CASSRPREQETQYF. The DNA for the CDR3 is TGTGCCAGCAGCCGCCCCAGGGAACAAGAGACCCAGTACTTC.

The V gene is TRBV9, the J gene TRBJ2-3; 7 positions match TRBD1. This CDR3 has 14 residues. Looked up from germline, CDR1 is SGDLS and CDR2 is YYNGEE. J gave up 6 bases and V 3 bases, and 7 bases lay outside the gene matches. The CDR3 nucleotides are TGTGCCAGCAGCGAACAGGGGTTGGTGGATACGCAGTATTTT. Its translation is CASSEQGLVDTQYF. Supplemented by reference TRBV9 and TRBJ2-3, the full variable domain reads DSGVTQTPKHLITATGQRVTLRCSPRSGDLSVYWYQQSLDQGLQFLIQYYNGEERAKGNILERFSAQQFPDLHSELNLSSLELGDSALYFCASSEQGLVDTQYFGPGTRLTVL.

The chain joins TRBV7-9 to TRBJ2-3, with D unresolved. Germline V gives CDR1 SEHNR, CDR2 FQNEAQ (reference sequence). The CDR3 spans 14 residues. V lost 3 bases and J lost 0, with 7 bases in between. The CDR3 is CASSFDFSTDTQYF. The CDR3 coding sequence is TGTGCCAGCAGCTTTGACTTTAGCACAGATACGCAGTATTTT. Full variable domain (rest looked up from reference TRBV7-9 and TRBJ2-3): DTGVSQNPRHKITKRGQNVTFRCDPISEHNRLYWYRQTLGQGPEFLTYFQNEAQLEKSRLLSDRFSAERPKGSFSTLEIQRTEQGDSAMYLCASSFDFSTDTQYFGPGTRLTVL.

The chain combines TRBV28 with TRBJ1-1, with 11 positions matching TRBD1. This CDR3 has 14 amino acids. The ends lost 6 bases at V and 6 bases at J; junction bases unmatched: 6. Germline V gene sequence: CDR1 MDHEN, CDR2 SYDVKM. As DNA, the CDR3 is TGTGCCAGCAGCCAGGGACAGGGGGACGCTGAAGCTTTCTTT. Protein product: CASSQGQGDAEAFF.

This chain joins TRBV6-1 and TRBJ1-2, with a weak D call TRBD1 (6 bases). Germline loops: CDR1 MNHNS, CDR2 SASEGT. The CDR3 totals 13 residues. V lost 6 bases, J lost 2 bases, and 10 bases lay in between. The CDR3 sequence is CASSADRNYGYTF. CDR3 sequence (DNA): TGTGCCAGCAGCGCCGACAGGAACTATGGCTACACCTTC.

The chain has TRBV7-9 and TRBJ1-2; D uncertain. The CDR3 is made up of 14 amino acids. From germline, CDR1 is SEHNR and CDR2 FQNEAQ (reference sequence). V lost 6 bases and J lost 8, with 19 bases in between. CDR3 DNA sequence: TGTGCCAGCAGGTCAGGATCCCTAAAGTGGGGCTACACCTTC. This codes for CASRSGSLKWGYTF.

V usage is TRBV7-2 and J usage is TRBJ2-7; a weak D match, TRBD2 (6 bases). The CDR3 runs 15 residues. V lost 5 bases and J lost 6, with 20 bases in between. CDR1 is SGHTA and CDR2 is FQGNSA in the germline V gene. CDR3 nucleotide sequence: TGTGCCAGCAGCCCCCCGGCGGGAAGTATATCCGAGCAGTACTTC. Translating it yields CASSPPAGSISEQYF.

The chain links TRBV10-3 to TRBJ2-2, with D uncertain. Per the germline V gene, CDR1 is ENHRY and CDR2 is SYGVKD. The CDR3 loop spans 14 amino acids. Trimming shortened V by 9 bases and J by 1 base, and 12 bases separated the two germline ends. CDR3 region: CAISDTLNTGELFF. The CDR3 nucleotides read TGTGCCATAAGCGATACTTTGAACACCGGGGAGCTGTTTTTT.

V and J are TRBV11-3 and TRBJ1-2; TRBD1 might be the D (6 bases). The CDR3 length is 14 residues. Trimming stripped 5 bases from V and 2 bases from J, with 12 bases between. Germline CDR1 is SGHNT and CDR2 is YENEEA. The CDR3 DNA reads as TGTGCCAGCAGCGAGGGACATCGGAACTATGGCTACACCTTC. Protein: CASSEGHRNYGYTF.

The chain has TRBV2 and TRBJ1-2; D is unclear. Germline CDR1 SNHLY, CDR2 FYNNEI. Trimming cost V 3 bases and J 0 bases, with 8 bases left between them. This CDR3 contains 14 residues. CDR3 in amino acids: CASSDTETNYGYTF. DNA of the CDR3: TGTGCCAGCAGTGACACAGAGACTAACTATGGCTACACCTTC. The whole variable domain, filled in from reference TRBV2 and TRBJ1-2, reads EPEVTQTPSHQVTQMGQEVILRCVPISNHLYFYWYRQILGQKVEFLVSFYNNEISEKSEIFDDQFSVERPDGSNFTLKIRSTKLEDSAMYFCASSDTETNYGYTFGSGTRLTVV.

CDR3 DNA sequence: TGTGCCACTTCGGGACAGGTCAATCAGCCCCAGCATTTT. Translation: CATSGQVNQPQHF. The chain couples TRBV10-3 to TRBJ1-5, with 8 nucleotides matching TRBD1. CDR3 length: 13 residues. The J segment lost 3 bases and the V segment lost 10 bases, leaving 5 bases of the junction unmatched. Germline V gives CDR1 ENHRY, CDR2 SYGVKD.

This chain links TRBV10-3 with TRBJ2-2; TRBD2 is a possible D gene (7 bases). This CDR3 is built from 17 residues. Trimming took 0 bases from V and 6 from J, leaving 17 bases between them. CDR1 is ENHRY and CDR2 is SYGVKD in the germline V gene. The CDR3 sequence: CAISESGKGGSAGELFF. As DNA, the CDR3 is TGTGCCATCAGTGAGTCTGGAAAGGGGGGGAGCGCCGGGGAGCTGTTTTTT.

The chain couples TRBV11-2 to TRBJ2-7; D is unclear. CDR1 SGHAT and CDR2 FQNNGV come from the germline V gene. V dropped 5 bases and J dropped 2 bases, with 16 bases sitting between them. The length of the CDR3 is 15 residues. In nucleotides, the CDR3 is TGTGCCAGCAGCACCCTTCCCATAGTTACCTACGAGCAGTACTTC. Protein: CASSTLPIVTYEQYF.

This rearrangement joins TRBV7-9 to TRBJ2-1; a weak D match, TRBD2 (5 bases). The length of the CDR3 is 12 residues. The ends were cut back, 1 base at V and 10 bases at J, with 8 bases in the middle. Germline assignment: CDR1 SEHNR and CDR2 FQNEAQ (reference sequence). Here the CDR3 DNA reads TGTGCCAGCAGCTTAGTTACGGGGGAGCAGTTCTTC. This translates into CASSLVTGEQFF.

This clone is a singleton in its sample. The CDR3 bases are TGTGCCATCCATCGATTGACTAGCGGGAACTACAATGAGCAGTTCTTC. It yields the protein CAIHRLTSGNYNEQFF. The rearrangement joins TRBV2 to TRBJ2-1; 11 bases are shared with TRBD2. The V and J ends lost 10 bases and 3 bases, in that order; junction bases with no gene match: 11. CDR1 SNHLY and CDR2 FYNNEI come from the germline V gene. This CDR3 spans 16 amino acids.

The J gene is TRBJ1-3, the V gene TRBV5-6; D is perhaps TRBD1 (6 bases). The CDR3 sequence is 13 residues long. Per the germline V gene, CDR1 is SGHDT and CDR2 is YYEEEE. V was pared by 4 bases and J by 5 bases, with 10 bases between. The CDR3 bases are TGTGCCAGCAGCCCGGACAGAAGAAACACCATATATTTT. Its protein product is CASSPDRRNTIYF.

V usage is TRBV6-1 and J usage is TRBJ2-2; weak D call: TRBD2 (5 bases). V shed 3 bases and J shed 6 bases, with 14 bases lying between them. CDR1 and CDR2 from the germline V gene are MNHNS and SASEGT. The CDR3 consists of 15 residues. The CDR3 here is CASSELVGGAGELFF. The CDR3 DNA reads as TGTGCCAGCAGTGAGTTGGTAGGAGGTGCCGGGGAGCTGTTTTTT.

The J gene is TRBJ2-7, the V gene TRBV4-1; TRBD1 matches at 7 bases. Germline V CDR1 and CDR2: MGHRA, YSYEKL. The junction had 9 bases not matched to a gene; V was cut back by 2 bases and J by 5 bases. The CDR3 totals 15 residues. The DNA for the CDR3 is TGCGCCAGCAGCCAATGGAAAGGGGGCGCGGACGAGCAGTACTTC. Amino acid sequence: CASSQWKGGADEQYF.

The rearrangement uses TRBV7-2 and TRBJ1-2; 12 bases are shared with TRBD1. This CDR3 is built from 15 residues. In germline, CDR1 is SGHTA, CDR2 FQGNSA. V gave up 5 bases and J gave up 3 bases; unmatched junction bases: 4. The CDR3 coding sequence is TGTGCCAGCAGCCGAGGGACAGGGGGCGACTATGGCTACACCTTC. Protein: CASSRGTGGDYGYTF.

The chain is built from TRBV7-2 and TRBJ2-3, with D maybe TRBD2 (5 bases). The CDR3 runs to 14 residues. Germline V gives CDR1 SGHTA, CDR2 FQGNSA. Trimming stripped 5 bases from V and 6 bases from J, with 15 bases between. This CDR3 reads CASSATRIRDTQYF. The DNA of the CDR3 is TGTGCCAGCAGCGCCACTAGAATAAGGGATACGCAGTATTTT.

The gene calls are TRBV18 and TRBJ2-2; 11 nucleotides line up with TRBD2. V shed 3 bases and J 7 bases; nucleotides not matched to a gene: 7. This CDR3 has 16 amino acids. Germline values: CDR1 KGHSH, CDR2 LQKENI. CDR3 region: CASSPLTSGRSGELFF. The CDR3, as DNA: TGTGCCAGCTCACCTCTTACTAGCGGGAGAAGCGGGGAGCTGTTTTTT.